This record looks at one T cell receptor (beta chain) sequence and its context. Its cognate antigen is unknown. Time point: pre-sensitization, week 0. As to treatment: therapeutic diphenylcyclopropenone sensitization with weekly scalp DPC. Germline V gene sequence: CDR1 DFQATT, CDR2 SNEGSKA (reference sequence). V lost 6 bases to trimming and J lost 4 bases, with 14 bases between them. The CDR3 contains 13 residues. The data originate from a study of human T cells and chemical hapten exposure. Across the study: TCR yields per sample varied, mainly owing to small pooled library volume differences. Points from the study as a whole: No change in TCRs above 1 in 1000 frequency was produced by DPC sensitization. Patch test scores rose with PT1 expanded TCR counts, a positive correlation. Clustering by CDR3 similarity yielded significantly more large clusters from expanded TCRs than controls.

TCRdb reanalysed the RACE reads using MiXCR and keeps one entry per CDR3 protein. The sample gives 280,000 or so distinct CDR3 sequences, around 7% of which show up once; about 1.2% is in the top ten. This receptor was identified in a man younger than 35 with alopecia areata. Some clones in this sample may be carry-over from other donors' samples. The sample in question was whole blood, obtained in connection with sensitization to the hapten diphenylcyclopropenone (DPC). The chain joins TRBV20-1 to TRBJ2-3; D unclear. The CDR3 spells CSAKYLTADTQYF. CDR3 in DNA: TGCAGTGCGAAGTACCTCACCGCAGATACGCAGTATTTT.